The clone carrying this T cell receptor (beta chain) showed up many times. The antigen is not known. The read terminates 3 residues before the CDR3 end, so the remaining end is supplied by the germline J gene. This entry belongs to a study of T cell clonality in common variable immunodeficiency. CDR1 and CDR2 (germline): KGHSH, LQKENI. V was clipped by 3 bases and J by 4 bases, with 7 bases between them. There are 12 residues in the CDR3. Measured with immunoSEQ multiplex PCR; TCRdb has only the in-frame clones, and not every one. The data show 15,000 to 20,000 clones, none appearing only once, with over 6.5% held by the ten largest. The study's findings and limits: In common variable immunodeficiency, TCR beta chains reportedly carried fewer deletions and N-nucleotide insertions. Shared TCRbeta clones were fewer between CVID subjects than controls.

The sequence was obtained from a human donor with common variable immunodeficiency. The sequenced sample consisted of peripheral blood mononuclear cells. This rearrangement joins TRBV18 to TRBJ2-7; D call uncertain. The covered CDR3 bases are TGTGCCAGCTCACCTCAGAGTTACGAG. Its translation: CASSPQSYE. In full, the CDR3 is CASSPQSYEQYF.